This record covers a single T cell receptor beta chain. The table lists this clone with a few counts. What this receptor recognizes is not known. No base quality information exists; no much larger clone differs at one position. These data come from a study of memory CD8 T cells in hepatitis C reinfection (dated by TCRdb to between 2016 and 2019). In the study overall: Among the donors, a few cleared two back-to-back HCV infections on their own, whereas two got rid of a primary infection but ended up chronically infected after reinfection. Samples for the late or post reinfection time point were taken from 12 to 24 weeks after reinfection was detected. Participants who had resolved a prior HCV infection were followed every 3 months in the reinfection study. Across an HCV reinfection episode in four or five donors, the study followed the TCR beta repertoire of virus-specific CD8 T cells over time. A case counted as HCV reinfection when an HCV RNA test came back positive after two negative tests taken at least 60 days apart. Between the late 2000s and the early 2010s, about 5 reinfection cases with stored pre-reinfection samples were identified.

The library was prepared using the immunoSEQ multiplex PCR assay. Genomic DNA was extracted from the sorted cells, and Adaptive Biotechnologies' automated high-throughput method was used to sequence the TCR beta V, D and J regions. CDR3 regions were amplified with a two-step, bias-controlled multiplex PCR. An Illumina instrument was used to sequence the amplified TCR beta libraries. In the original analysis: Demultiplexed reads were processed to reduce amplification and sequencing bias, and CDR3 sequences were assigned to gene families using the IMGT database. Repertoire data were analyzed with ImmunoSEQ software version 2.0. Clonotype lists were filtered to remove out-of-frame sequences and sequences containing stop codons in the CDR3. Any clonotype with a frequency under 0.01% was left out, since that frequency corresponded to less than one cell. Richness was calculated by dividing observed richness by input cell number, and evenness was calculated by dividing Shannon entropy by log observed richness. Simpson diversity and Morisita-Horn overlap indices were used to quantify repertoire diversity and similarity between time points. Clonotypes were grouped as dominant (>1%), sub-dominant (0.5-0.99%), low abundance (0.1-0.49%) or lowest abundance (<0.1%). For the germline index, total nucleotide additions were subtracted from total CDR3 length, and that difference was then divided by total CDR3 length. Here the immuneACCESS table is served through TCRdb, limited to in-frame sequences with V and J called. Missing clones are a known gap in these copies; in checked studies unresolved V genes cover under half, and the rest lacks a known reason. V and J calls and clone size come straight from that table; D and trimming were deduced from the DNA. This sample gives thousands of clones in total; approximately 90% of them show up just once. The top ten clonotypes cover about 28% of the sample.

The germline V gene sets CDR1 to WSHSY and CDR2 to SAAADI. Its CDR3 holds 16 amino acids, cysteine through phenylalanine. Of all the DNA, just the CDR3 is kept, 48 bases in frame from base 1. Ends trimmed: V by 10 bases, J by 3 bases; bases unmatched to a gene: 17. The paper's findings and limits, for the study overall: With only four or five donors, the study could not reach definitive conclusions about public clonotypes linked to secondary clearance.

The sample's time point label is to be understood as: late/post reinfection, 12 to 24 weeks after detection. Sorted cells were sequenced directly ex vivo, with no in vitro expansion before TCR sequencing. The donors, who were people who inject drugs, were enrolled in the Montreal Acute Hepatitis C Cohort Study (HEPCO) in Canada. As controls, total naive CD8 T cells, sorted as viable CD3+ CD8+ CD45RO-, were obtained from a couple of donors at each of the three reinfection time points. Before sorting, cryopreserved peripheral blood mononuclear cells were thawed and used as the source for purifying CD8 T cells. The MACS CD8+ T cell Isolation Kit was used to enrich CD8 T cells through negative selection. Cell sorting was done on a BD FACSAria II sorter with FACSDiva software, and data were analyzed with FlowJo.

This TCR was sampled from a man over 45 with hepatitis C virus infection. Recombination linked TRBV10-2 to TRBJ2-7, with 8 middle bases fitting TRBD2. Material for sequencing was naive CD8+ T cells sorted from blood. The cell subset or site label of this sample denotes: total naive CD8+CD45RO- T cells. The bases are TGCGCCACCCTCCTCCGCCTAGGCGGGGGGTACTACGAGCAGTACTTC. Protein translation: CATLLRLGGGYYEQYF.